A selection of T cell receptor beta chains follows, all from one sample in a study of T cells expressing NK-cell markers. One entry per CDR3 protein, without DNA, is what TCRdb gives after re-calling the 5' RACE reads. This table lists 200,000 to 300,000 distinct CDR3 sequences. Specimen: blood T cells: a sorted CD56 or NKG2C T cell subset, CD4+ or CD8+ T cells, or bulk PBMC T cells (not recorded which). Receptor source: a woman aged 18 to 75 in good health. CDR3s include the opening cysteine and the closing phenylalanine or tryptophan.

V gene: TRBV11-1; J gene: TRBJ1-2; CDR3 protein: CASSQSRQVHGYTF
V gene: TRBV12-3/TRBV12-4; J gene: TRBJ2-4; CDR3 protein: CASSPDRGKNIQYF
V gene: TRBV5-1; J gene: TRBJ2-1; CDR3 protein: CASSSLDSGRADNEQFF
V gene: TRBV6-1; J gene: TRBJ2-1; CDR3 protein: CASSRLIPDRDRGQFF
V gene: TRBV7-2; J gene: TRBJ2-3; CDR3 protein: CASSSGQVVSDTQYF
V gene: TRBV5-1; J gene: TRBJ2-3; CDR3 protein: CASSLGGATDTQYF
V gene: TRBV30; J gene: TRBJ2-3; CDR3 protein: CAWSFGNTDTQYF
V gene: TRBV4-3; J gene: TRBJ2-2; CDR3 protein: CASSRDSGRTGELFF
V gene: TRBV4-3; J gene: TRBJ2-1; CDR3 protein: CASSQVGGSWDEQFF
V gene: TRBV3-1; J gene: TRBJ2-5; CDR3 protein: CASSQVRVYQETQYF
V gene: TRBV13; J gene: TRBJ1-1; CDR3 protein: CASSISNTEAFF
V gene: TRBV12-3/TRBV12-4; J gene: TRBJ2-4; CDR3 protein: CASSRDNPPDIQYF
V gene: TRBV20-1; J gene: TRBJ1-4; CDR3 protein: CSARDRAMWGEKLFF
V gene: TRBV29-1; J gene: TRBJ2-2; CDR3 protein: CSARGQGRTGELFF
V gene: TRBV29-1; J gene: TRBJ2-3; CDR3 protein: CSVRATHTDTQYF
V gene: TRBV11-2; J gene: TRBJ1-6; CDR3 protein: CASSLGFNSPLHF
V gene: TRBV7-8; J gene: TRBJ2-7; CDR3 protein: CASSLESAPYEQYF
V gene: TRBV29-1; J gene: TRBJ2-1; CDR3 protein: CSVQRERTYNEQFF
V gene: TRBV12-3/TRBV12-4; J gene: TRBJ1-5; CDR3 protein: CASSFPGGVNQPQHF
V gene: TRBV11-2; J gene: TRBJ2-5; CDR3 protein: CASSSGEKSGQETQYF
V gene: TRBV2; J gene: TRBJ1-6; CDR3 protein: CASSGRNPGQGASSPLHF